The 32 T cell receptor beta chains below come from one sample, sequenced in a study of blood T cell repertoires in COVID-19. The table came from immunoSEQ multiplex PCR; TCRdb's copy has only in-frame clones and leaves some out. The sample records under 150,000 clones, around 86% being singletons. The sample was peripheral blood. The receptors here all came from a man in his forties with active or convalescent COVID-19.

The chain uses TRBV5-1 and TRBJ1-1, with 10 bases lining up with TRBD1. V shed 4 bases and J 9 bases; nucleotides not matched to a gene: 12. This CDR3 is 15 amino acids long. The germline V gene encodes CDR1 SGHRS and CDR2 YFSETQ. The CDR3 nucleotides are TGCGCCAGCAGCCGGGGCTATCAGGACAGGGGGAAAGCTTTCTTT. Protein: CASSRGYQDRGKAFF.

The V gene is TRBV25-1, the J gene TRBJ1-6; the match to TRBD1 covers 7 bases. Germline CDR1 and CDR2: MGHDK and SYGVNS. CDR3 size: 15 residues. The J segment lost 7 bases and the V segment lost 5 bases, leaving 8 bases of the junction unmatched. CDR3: CASSPFRQGNSPLHF. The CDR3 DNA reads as TGTGCCAGCAGTCCCTTCCGACAGGGAAATTCACCCCTCCACTTT.

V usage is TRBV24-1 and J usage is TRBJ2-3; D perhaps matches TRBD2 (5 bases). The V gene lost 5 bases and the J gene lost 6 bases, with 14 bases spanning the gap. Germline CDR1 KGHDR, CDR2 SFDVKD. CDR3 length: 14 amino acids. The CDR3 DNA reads TGTGCCACCAGTGCAGGACTCCCGGCCGATACGCAGTATTTT. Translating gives CATSAGLPADTQYF.

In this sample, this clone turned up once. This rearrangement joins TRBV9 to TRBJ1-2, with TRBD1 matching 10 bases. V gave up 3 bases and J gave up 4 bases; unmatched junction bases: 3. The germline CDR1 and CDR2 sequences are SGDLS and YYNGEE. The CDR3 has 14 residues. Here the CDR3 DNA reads TGTGCCAGCAGCGGGGACAGGGGCTTCTATGGCTACACCTTC. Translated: CASSGDRGFYGYTF.

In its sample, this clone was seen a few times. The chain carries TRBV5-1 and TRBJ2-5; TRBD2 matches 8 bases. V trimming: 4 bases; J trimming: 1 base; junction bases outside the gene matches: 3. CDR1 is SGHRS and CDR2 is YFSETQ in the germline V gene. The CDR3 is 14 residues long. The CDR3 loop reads CASSPTSGQETQYF. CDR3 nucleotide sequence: TGCGCCAGCAGCCCCACTAGCGGCCAAGAGACCCAGTACTTC. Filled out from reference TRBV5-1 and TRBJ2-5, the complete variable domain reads KAGVTQTPRYLIKTRGQQVTLSCSPISGHRSVSWYQQTPGQGLQFLFEYFSETQRNKGNFPGRFSGRQFSNSRSEMNVSTLELGDSALYLCASSPTSGQETQYFGPGTRLLVL.

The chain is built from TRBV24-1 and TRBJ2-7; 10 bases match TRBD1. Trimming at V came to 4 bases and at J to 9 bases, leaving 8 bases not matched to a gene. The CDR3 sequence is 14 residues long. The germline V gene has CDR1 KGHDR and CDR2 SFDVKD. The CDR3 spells CATSDSDRGRVQYF. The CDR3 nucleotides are TGTGCCACCAGTGACTCCGACAGGGGGCGCGTGCAGTACTTC.

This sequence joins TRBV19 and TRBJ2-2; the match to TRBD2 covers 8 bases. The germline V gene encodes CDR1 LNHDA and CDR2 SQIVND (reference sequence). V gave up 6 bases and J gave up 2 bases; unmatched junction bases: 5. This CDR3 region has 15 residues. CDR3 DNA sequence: TGTGCCAGTAGGGGTAGCGGGGATAACACCGGGGAGCTGTTTTTT. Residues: CASRGSGDNTGELFF. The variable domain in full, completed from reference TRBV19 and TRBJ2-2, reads DGGITQSPKYLFRKEGQNVTLSCEQNLNHDAMYWYRQDPGQGLRLIYYSQIVNDFQKGDIAEGYSVSREKKESFPLTVTSAQKNPTAFYLCASRGSGDNTGELFFGEGSRLTVL.

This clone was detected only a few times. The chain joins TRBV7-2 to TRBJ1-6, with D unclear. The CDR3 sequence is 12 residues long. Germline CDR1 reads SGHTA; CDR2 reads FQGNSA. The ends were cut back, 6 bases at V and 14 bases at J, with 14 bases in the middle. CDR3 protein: CASSTSAPSLHF. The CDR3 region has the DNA TGTGCCAGCAGTACTTCTGCACCGTCCCTCCACTTT.

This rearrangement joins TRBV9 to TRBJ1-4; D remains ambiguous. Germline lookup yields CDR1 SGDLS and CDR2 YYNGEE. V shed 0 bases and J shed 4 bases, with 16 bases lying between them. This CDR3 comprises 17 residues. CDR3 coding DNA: TGTGCCAGCAGCGTAGGTTTTTCGACACTCGGTAATGAAAAACTGTTTTTT. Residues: CASSVGFSTLGNEKLFF.

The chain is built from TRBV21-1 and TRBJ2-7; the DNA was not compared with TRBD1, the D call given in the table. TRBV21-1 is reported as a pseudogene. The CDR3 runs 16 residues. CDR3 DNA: TGTGCCAGCCGCCCAAAACAGGGGCCGAGCTCCTACGAGCAGTACTTC. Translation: CASRPKQGPSSYEQYF.

The CDR3: CAIRRGEDEQFF. CDR3 DNA: TGTGCCATCAGAAGAGGAGAGGATGAGCAGTTCTTC. The chain couples TRBV10-3 to TRBJ2-1; no clear D. CDR3 size: 12 residues. CDR1 is ENHRY, CDR2 SYGVKD, per germline. Trimming pared 6 bases from V and 8 bases from J, leaving 11 bases between.

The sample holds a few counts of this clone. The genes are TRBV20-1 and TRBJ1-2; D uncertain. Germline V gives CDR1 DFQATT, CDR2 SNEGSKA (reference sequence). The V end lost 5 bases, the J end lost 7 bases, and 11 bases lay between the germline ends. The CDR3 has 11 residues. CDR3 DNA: TGCAGTGCTTGGGTGGGCCTTGGCTACACCTTC. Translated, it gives CSAWVGLGYTF.

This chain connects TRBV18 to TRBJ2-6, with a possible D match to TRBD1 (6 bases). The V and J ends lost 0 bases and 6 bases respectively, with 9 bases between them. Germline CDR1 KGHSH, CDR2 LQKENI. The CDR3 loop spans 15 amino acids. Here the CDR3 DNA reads TGTGCCAGCTCACCACCGGGGGCCGAGGCCAACGTCCTGACTTTC. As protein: CASSPPGAEANVLTF.

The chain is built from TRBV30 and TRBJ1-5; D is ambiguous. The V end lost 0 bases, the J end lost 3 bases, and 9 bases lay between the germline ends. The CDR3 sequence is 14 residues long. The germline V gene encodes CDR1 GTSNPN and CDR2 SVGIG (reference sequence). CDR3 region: CAWSVPGLNQPQHF. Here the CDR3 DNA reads TGTGCCTGGAGTGTACCAGGCCTCAATCAGCCCCAGCATTTT.

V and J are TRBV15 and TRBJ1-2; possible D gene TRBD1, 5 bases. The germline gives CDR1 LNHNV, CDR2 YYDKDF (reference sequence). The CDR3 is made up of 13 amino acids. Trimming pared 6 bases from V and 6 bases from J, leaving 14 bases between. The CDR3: CATRVEGANGYTF. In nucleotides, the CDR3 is TGTGCCACCAGGGTGGAAGGGGCCAATGGCTACACCTTC.

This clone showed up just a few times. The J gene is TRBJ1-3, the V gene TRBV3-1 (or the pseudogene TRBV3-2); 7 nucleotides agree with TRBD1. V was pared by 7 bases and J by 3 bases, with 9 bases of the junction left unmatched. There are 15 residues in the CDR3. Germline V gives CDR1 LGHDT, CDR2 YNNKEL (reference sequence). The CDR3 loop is CASTSPNRGGNTIYF. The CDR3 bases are TGTGCCAGCACCTCCCCCAACAGGGGTGGAAACACCATATATTTT.

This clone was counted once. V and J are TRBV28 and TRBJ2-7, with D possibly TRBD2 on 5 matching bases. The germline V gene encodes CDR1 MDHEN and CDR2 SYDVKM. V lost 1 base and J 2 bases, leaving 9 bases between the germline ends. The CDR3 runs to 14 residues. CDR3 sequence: CASSLFRGTYEQYF. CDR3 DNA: TGTGCCAGCAGTTTATTTCGGGGAACCTACGAGCAGTACTTC.

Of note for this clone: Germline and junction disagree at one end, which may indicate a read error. The CDR3 DNA reads TGTGCCAGCAGAGGGGACAGCCAAGCCCAAGGGACCCAGTACTTC. This encodes CASRGDSQAQGTQYF. The chain uses TRBV2 and TRBJ2-5; 7 bases map to TRBD1. The CDR3 consists of 15 residues. The V gene's germline CDR1 is SNHLY and CDR2 FYNNEI.

In DNA, the CDR3 is TGTGCCAGCAGCCAGGCGGGACAGGGGATCTACAATGAGCAGTTCTTC. Protein product: CASSQAGQGIYNEQFF. This chain links TRBV4-2 with TRBJ2-1; 10 bases are a match to TRBD1. Trimming cost V 3 bases and J 3 bases; bases outside gene matches: 5. The CDR3 consists of 16 residues. Germline CDR1 is LGHNA and CDR2 is YNFKEQ.

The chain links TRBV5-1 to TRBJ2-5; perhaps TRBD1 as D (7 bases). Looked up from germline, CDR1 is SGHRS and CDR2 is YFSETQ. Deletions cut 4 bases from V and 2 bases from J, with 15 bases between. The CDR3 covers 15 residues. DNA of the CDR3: TGCGCCAGCAGCAAAGTGCGGGACAGTCAAGAGACCCAGTACTTC. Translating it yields CASSKVRDSQETQYF.

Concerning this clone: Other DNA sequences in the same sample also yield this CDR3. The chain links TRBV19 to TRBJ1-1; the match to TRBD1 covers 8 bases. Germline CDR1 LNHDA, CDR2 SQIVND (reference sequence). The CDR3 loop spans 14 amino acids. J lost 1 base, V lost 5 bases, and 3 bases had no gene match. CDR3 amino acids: CASSLGQGNTEAFF. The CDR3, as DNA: TGTGCCAGTAGTCTCGGACAGGGGAACACTGAAGCTTTCTTT.

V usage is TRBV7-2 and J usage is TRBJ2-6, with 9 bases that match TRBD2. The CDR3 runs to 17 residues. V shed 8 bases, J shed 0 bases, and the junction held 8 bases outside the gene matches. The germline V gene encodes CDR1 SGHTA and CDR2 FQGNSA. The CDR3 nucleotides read TGTGCCAGCGGGATAGCGGGGGCCTTCTCTGGGGCCAACGTCCTGACTTTC. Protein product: CASGIAGAFSGANVLTF.

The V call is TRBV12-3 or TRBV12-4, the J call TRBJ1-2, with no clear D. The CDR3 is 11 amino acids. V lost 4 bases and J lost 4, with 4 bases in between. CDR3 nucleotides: TGTGCCAGCAGTTCCTTCTATGGCTACACCTTC. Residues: CASSSFYGYTF.

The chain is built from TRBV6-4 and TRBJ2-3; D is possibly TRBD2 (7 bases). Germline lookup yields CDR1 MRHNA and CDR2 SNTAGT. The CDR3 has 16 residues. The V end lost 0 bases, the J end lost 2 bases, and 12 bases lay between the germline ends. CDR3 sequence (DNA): TGTGCCAGCAGTGACTCGGAGGGGGGGGCCACAGATACGCAGTATTTT. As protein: CASSDSEGGATDTQYF.

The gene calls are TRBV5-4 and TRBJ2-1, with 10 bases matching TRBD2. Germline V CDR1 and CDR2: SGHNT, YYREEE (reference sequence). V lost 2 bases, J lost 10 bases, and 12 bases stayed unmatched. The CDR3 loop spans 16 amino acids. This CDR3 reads CASSLPGSGGALEQFF. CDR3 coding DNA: TGTGCCAGCAGCTTACCTGGGAGCGGGGGGGCCTTGGAGCAGTTCTTC.

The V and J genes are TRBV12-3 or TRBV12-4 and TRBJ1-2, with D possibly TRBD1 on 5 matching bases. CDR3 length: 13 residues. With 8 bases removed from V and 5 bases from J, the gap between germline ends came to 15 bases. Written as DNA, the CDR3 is TGTGCCAGCTCGGCAGGGCCGGAATATGGCTACACCTTC. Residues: CASSAGPEYGYTF.

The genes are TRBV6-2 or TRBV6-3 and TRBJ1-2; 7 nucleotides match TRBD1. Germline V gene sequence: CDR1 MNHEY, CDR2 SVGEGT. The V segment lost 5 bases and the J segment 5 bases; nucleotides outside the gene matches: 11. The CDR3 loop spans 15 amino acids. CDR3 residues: CASSPSQGYLYGYTF. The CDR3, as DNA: TGTGCCAGCAGTCCCTCACAGGGGTACCTTTATGGCTACACCTTC.

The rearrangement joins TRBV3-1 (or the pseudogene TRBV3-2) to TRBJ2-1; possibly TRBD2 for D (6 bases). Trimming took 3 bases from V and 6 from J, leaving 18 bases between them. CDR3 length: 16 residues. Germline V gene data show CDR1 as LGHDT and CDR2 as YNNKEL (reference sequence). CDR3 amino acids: CASSQSTGTLSNEQFF. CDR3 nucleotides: TGTGCCAGCAGCCAGTCCACCGGGACTCTAAGCAATGAGCAGTTCTTC.

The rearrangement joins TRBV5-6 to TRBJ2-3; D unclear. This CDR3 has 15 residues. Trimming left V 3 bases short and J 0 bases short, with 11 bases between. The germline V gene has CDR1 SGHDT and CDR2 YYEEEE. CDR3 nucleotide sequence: TGTGCCAGCAGCTCTCTTGAGGTGAGCACAGATACGCAGTATTTT. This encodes CASSSLEVSTDTQYF.

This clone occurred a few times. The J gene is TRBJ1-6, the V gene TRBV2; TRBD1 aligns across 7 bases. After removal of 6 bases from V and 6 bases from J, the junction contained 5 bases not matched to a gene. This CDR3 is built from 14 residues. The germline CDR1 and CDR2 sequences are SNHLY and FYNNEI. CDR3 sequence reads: CASRRTGLNSPLHF. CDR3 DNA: TGTGCCAGCAGACGGACAGGTCTTAATTCACCCCTCCACTTT. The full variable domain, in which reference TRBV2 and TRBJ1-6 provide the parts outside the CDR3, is EPEVTQTPSHQVTQMGQEVILRCVPISNHLYFYWYRQILGQKVEFLVSFYNNEISEKSEIFDDQFSVERPDGSNFTLKIRSTKLEDSAMYFCASRRTGLNSPLHFGNGTRLTVT.

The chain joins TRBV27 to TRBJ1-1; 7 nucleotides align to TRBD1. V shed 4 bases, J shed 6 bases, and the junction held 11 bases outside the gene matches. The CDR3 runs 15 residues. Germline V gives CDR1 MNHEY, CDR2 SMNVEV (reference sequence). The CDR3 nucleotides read TGTGCCAGCAGTTCGGGACAGCCCGAGGTGGCTGAAGCTTTCTTT. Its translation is CASSSGQPEVAEAFF.

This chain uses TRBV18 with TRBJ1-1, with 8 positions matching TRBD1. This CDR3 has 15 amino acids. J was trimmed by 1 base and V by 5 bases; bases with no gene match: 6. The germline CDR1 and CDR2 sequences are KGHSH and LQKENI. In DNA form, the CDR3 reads TGTGCCAGCTCAGCCCAGGGGGCTACGAACACTGAAGCTTTCTTT. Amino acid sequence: CASSAQGATNTEAFF.